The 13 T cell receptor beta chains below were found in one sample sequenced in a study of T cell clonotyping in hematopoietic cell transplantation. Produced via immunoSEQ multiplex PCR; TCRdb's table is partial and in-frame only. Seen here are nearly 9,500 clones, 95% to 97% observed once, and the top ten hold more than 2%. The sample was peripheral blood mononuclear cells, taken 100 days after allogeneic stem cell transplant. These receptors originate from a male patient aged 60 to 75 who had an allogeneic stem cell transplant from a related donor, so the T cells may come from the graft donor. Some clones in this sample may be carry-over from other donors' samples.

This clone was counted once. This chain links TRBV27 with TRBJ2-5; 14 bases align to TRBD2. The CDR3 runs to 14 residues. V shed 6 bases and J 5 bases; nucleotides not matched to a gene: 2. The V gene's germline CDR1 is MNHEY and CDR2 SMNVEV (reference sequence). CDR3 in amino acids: CASRTSGGAETQYF. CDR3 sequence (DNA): TGTGCCAGCAGGACTAGCGGGGGGGCTGAGACCCAGTACTTC.

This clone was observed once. CDR3 nucleotides: TGTGCCAGCAGCCATCCAAGGGAGTCGCCCCAGCATTTT. It specifies CASSHPRESPQHF. This chain joins TRBV4-2 and TRBJ1-5, with D unclear. CDR3 length: 13 amino acids. In germline, CDR1 is LGHNA, CDR2 YNFKEQ. The V end was cut by 3 bases, the J end by 9 bases, with 12 bases between.

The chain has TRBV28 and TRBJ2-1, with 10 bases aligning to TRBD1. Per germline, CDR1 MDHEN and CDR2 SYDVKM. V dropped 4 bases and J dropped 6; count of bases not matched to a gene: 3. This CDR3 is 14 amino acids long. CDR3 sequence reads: CASSWDRGGNEQFF. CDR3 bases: TGTGCCAGCAGTTGGGACAGGGGTGGCAATGAGCAGTTCTTC.

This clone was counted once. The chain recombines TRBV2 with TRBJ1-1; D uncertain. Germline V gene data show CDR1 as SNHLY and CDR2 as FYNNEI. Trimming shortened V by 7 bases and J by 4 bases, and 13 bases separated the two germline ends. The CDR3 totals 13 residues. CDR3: CASKWEGGTEAFF. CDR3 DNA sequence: TGTGCCAGCAAATGGGAGGGAGGCACTGAAGCTTTCTTT.

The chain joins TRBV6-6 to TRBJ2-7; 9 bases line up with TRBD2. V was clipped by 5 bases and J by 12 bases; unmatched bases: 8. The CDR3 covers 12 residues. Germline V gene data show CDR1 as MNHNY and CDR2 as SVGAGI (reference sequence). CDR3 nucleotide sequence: TGTGCCAGCAGTACCGGGACTAGCCGGCGGTACTTC. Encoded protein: CASSTGTSRRYF.

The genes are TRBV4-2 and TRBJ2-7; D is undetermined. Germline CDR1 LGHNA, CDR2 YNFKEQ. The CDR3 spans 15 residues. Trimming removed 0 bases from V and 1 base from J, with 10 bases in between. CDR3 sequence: CASSQDVAGSYEQYF. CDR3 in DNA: TGTGCCAGCAGCCAAGATGTGGCCGGATCCTACGAGCAGTACTTC.

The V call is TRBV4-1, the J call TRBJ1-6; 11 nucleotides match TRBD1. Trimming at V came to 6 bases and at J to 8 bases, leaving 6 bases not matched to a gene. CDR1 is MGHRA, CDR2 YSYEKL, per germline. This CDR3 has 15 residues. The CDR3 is CASRQPGQGDSPLHF. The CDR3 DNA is TGCGCCAGCAGGCAACCGGGACAGGGGGATTCACCCCTCCACTTT.

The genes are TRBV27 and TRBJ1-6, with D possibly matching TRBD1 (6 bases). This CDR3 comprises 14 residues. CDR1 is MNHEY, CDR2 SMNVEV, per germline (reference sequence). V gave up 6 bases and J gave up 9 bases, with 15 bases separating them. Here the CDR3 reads CASRQQGLASPLHF. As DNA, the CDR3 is TGTGCCAGCAGGCAACAGGGTCTGGCTTCACCCCTCCACTTT.

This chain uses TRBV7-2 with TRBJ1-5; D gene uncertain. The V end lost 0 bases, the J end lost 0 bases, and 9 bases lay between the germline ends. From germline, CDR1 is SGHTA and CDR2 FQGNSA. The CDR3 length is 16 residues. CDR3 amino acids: CASSLAGSFSNQPQHF. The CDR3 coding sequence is TGTGCCAGCAGCTTAGCGGGGAGCTTTAGCAATCAGCCCCAGCATTTT.

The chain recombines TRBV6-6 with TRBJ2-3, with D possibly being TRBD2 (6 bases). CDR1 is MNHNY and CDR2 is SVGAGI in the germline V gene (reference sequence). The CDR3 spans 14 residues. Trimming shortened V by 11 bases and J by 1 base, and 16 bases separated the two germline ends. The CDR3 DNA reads TGTGCCGAAAGCCGGGGGACGCGCACAGATACGCAGTATTTT. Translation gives CAESRGTRTDTQYF.

CDR3 in amino acids: CASTWGQEAFF. The CDR3 nucleotides are TGTGCCAGCACCTGGGGGCAGGAAGCTTTCTTT. The rearrangement joins TRBV2 to TRBJ1-1, with a weak D call TRBD1 (6 bases). This CDR3 spans 11 amino acids. Germline values: CDR1 SNHLY, CDR2 FYNNEI. Trimming shortened V by 7 bases and J by 8 bases, and 11 bases separated the two germline ends.

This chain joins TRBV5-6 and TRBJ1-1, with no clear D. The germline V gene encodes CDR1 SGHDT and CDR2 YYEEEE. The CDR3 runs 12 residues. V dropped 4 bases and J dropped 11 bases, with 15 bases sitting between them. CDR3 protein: CASSLMGLGAFF. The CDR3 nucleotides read TGTGCCAGCAGCCTTATGGGCCTTGGGGCTTTCTTT.

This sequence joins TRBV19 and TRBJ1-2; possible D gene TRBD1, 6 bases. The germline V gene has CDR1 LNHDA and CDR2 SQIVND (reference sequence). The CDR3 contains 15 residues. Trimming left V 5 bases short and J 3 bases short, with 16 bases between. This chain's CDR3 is CASSSPRGADYGYTF. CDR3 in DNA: TGTGCCAGTAGTTCCCCACGGGGGGCGGACTATGGCTACACCTTC. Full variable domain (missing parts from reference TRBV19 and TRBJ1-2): DGGITQSPKYLFRKEGQNVTLSCEQNLNHDAMYWYRQDPGQGLRLIYYSQIVNDFQKGDIAEGYSVSREKKESFPLTVTSAQKNPTAFYLCASSSPRGADYGYTFGSGTRLTVV.